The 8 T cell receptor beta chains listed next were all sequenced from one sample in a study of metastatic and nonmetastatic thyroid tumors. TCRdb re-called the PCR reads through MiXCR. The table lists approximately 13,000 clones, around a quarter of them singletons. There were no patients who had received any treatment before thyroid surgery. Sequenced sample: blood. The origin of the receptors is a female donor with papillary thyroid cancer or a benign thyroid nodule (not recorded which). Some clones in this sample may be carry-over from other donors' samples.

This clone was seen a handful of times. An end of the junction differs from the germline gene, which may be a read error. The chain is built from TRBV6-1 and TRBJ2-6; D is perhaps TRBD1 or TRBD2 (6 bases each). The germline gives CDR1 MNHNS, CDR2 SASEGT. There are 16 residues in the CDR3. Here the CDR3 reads CSSSEEGGSGANVLTF. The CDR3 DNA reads TGTTCCAGCAGTGAAGAGGGGGGCTCTGGGGCCAACGTCCTGACTTTC.

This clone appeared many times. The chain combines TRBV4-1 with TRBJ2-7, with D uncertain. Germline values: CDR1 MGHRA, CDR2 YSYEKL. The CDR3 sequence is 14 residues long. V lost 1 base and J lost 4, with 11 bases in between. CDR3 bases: TGCGCCAGCAGCCAAGTACGGGCCGGGTACGAGCAGTACTTC. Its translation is CASSQVRAGYEQYF.

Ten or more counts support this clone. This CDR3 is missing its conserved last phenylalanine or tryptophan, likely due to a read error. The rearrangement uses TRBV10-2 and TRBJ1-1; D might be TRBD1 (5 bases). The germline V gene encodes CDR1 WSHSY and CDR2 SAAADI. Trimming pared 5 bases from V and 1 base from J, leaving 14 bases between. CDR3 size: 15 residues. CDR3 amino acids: CASSLPLGGNTEAFS. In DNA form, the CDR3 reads TGCGCCAGCAGTTTGCCACTCGGGGGGAACACTGAAGCTTTCTCT.

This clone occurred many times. CDR3 in DNA: TGTGCCAGCAGCCCCGTCCAAGGAGCCGGAGGTACCCAGTACTTC. Encoded protein: CASSPVQGAGGTQYF. This rearrangement joins TRBV5-4 to TRBJ2-5; weak D call: TRBD2 (5 bases). CDR3 length: 15 residues. The V and J ends lost 4 bases and 8 bases respectively, with 21 bases between them. CDR1 and CDR2 from the germline V gene are SGHNT and YYREEE (reference sequence).

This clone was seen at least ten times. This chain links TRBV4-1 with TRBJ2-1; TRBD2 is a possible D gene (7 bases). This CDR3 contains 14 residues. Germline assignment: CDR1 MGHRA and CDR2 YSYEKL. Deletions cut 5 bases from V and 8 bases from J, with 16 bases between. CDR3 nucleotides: TGCGCCAGCAGCAGCCTCGAGGGGGGGGATGAGCAGTTCTTC. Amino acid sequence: CASSSLEGGDEQFF.

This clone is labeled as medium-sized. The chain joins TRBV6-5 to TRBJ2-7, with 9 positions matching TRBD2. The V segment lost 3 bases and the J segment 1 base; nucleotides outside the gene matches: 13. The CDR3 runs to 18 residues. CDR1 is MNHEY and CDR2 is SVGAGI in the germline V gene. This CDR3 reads CASSYNLAGTLPSYEQYV. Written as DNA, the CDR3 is TGTGCCAGCAGTTATAACCTAGCGGGAACGCTACCTTCCTACGAGCAGTACGTC.

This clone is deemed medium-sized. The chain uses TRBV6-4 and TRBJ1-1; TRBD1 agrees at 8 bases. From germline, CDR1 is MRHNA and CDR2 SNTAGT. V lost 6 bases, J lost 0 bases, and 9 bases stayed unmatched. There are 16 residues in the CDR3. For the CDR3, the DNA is TGTGCCAGCAGGCCCAAGGGACAGGCGATGAACACTGAAGCTTTCTTT. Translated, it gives CASRPKGQAMNTEAFF.

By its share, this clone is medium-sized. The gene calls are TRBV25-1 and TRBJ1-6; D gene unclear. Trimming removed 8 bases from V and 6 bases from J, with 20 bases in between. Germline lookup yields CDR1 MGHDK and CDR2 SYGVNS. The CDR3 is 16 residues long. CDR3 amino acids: CASGRREELGNSPLHF. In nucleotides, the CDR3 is TGTGCCAGCGGTCGTAGGGAGGAGCTGGGTAATTCACCCCTCCACTTT.